Only one count was recorded for the clone carrying this T cell receptor beta chain. Its antigen is as yet unknown. The data were taken from a study of OX40 agonist ivuxolimab in advanced cancers. Across the study: The patients received ivuxolimab by intravenous route every 2 weeks at 0.01 to 10 mg/kg. Regarding the study as a whole: Both CD4+ and CD8+ T cell populations in blood had undergone clonal expansion by week 6 at 0.1 to 3.0 mg/kg. Those patients achieving a partial response at 0.1-3.0 mg/kg showed among the lowest clonal expansion. Antigens targeted by the expanded peripheral T cells were not determined.

Profiling relied on immunoSEQ multiplex PCR, and the TCRdb table lists in-frame clones only, not all of them. The table lists tens of thousands of clones, approximately 90% of them singletons, with about 0.95% in the top ten. This clonotype was sampled from an adult with an advanced solid tumor such as melanoma, head and neck, liver or kidney cancer. Sequenced material: CD4+ or CD8+ T cells sorted from blood, taken in a trial of the OX40 agonist ivuxolimab.

CDR3 in amino acids: CASSEGTSVAYEQYF. CDR3 in DNA: TGCGCCAGCAGTGAGGGGACTAGCGTCGCCTACGAGCAGTACTTC. The rearrangement joins TRBV10-1 to TRBJ2-5; 10 bases align to TRBD2. With the DNA end fitting TRBJ2-7 better, the J assignment may be wrong. CDR1 is WNHNN and CDR2 is SYGVQD in the germline V gene (reference sequence). This CDR3 is built from 15 residues.